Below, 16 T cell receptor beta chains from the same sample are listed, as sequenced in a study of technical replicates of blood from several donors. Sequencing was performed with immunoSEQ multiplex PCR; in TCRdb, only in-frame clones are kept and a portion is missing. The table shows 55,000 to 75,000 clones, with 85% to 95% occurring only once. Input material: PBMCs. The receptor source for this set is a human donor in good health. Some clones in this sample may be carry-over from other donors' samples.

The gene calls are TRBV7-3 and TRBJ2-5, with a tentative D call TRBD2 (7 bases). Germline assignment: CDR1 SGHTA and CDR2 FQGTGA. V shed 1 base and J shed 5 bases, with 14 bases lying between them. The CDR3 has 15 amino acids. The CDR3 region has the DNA TGTGCCAGCAGCTTAATGGGGGGGGCTACGGAGACCCAGTACTTC. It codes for CASSLMGGATETQYF.

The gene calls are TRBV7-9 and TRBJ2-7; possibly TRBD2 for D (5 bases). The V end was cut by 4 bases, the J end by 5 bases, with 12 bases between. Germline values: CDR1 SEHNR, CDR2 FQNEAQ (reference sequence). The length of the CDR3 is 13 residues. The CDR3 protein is CASSSDSDHEQYF. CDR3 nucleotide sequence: TGTGCCAGCAGCTCCGATAGCGACCACGAGCAGTACTTC.

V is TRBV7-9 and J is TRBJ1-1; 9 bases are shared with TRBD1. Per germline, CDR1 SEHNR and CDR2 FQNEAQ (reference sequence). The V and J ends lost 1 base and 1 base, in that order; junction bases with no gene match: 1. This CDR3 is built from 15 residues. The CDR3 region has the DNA TGTGCCAGCAGCTTAGAGGACAGGGGGAACACTGAAGCTTTCTTT. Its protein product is CASSLEDRGNTEAFF. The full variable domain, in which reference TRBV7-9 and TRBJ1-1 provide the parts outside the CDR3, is DTGVSQNPRHKITKRGQNVTFRCDPISEHNRLYWYRQTLGQGPEFLTYFQNEAQLEKSRLLSDRFSAERPKGSFSTLEIQRTEQGDSAMYLCASSLEDRGNTEAFFGQGTRLTVV.

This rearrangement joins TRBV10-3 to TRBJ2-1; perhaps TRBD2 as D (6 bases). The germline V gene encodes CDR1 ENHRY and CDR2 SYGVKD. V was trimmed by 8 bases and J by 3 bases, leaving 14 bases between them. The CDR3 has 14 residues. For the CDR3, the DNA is TGTGCCATCCAGGCTAGCGAAAACTACAATGAGCAGTTCTTC. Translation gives CAIQASENYNEQFF.

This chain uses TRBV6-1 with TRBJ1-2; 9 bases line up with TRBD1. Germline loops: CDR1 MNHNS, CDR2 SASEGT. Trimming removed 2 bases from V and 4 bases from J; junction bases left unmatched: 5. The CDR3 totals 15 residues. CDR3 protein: CASSERTGEIYGYTF. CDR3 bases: TGTGCCAGCAGTGAAAGGACAGGGGAAATCTATGGCTACACCTTC.

DNA of the CDR3: TGCGCCAGCAGCCCCGCGAGTTCCTCGGGTACAGATACGCAGTATTTT. Translating gives CASSPASSSGTDTQYF. The chain couples TRBV5-1 to TRBJ2-3; D unclear. CDR3 length: 16 residues. The ends were cut back, 4 bases at V and 3 bases at J, with 18 bases in the middle. CDR1 SGHRS and CDR2 YFSETQ come from the germline V gene.

CDR3 sequence: CASSQQDSVPYGYTF. The DNA for the CDR3 is TGCGCCAGCAGCCAACAGGACAGCGTGCCCTATGGCTACACCTTC. The V and J genes are TRBV4-1 and TRBJ1-2; TRBD1 is a possible D gene (6 bases). Between the trimmed V and J ends, which lost 2 bases and 4 bases, there was a span of 14 bases. The germline CDR1 and CDR2 sequences are MGHRA and YSYEKL. The CDR3 has 15 residues.

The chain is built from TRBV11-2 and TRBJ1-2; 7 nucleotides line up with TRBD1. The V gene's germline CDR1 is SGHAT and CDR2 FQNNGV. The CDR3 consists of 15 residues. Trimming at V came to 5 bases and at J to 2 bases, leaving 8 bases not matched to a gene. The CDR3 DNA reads TGTGCCAGCAGCCATTTCGACAGGGAAAACTATGGCTACACCTTC. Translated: CASSHFDRENYGYTF. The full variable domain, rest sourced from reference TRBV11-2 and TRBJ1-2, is EAGVAQSPRYKIIEKRQSVAFWCNPISGHATLYWYQQILGQGPKLLIQFQNNGVVDDSQLPKDRFSAERLKGVDSTLKIQPAKLEDSAVYLCASSHFDRENYGYTFGSGTRLTVV.

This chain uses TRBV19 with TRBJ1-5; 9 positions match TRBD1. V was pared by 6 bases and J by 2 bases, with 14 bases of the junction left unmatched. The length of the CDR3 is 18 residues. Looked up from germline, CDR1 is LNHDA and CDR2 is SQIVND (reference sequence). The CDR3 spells CASREDRGVFGGNQPQHF. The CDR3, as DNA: TGTGCCAGTAGGGAAGACAGGGGGGTTTTTGGGGGCAATCAGCCCCAGCATTTT.

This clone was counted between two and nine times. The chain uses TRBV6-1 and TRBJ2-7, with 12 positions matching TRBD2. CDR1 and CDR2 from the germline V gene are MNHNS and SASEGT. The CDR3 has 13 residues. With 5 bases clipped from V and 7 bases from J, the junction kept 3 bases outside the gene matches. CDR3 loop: CASSRLAGEEQYF. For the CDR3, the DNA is TGTGCCAGCAGTAGACTAGCGGGGGAGGAGCAGTACTTC.

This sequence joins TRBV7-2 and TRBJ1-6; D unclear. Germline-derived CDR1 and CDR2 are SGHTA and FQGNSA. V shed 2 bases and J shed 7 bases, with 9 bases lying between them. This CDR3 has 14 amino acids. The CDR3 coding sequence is TGTGCCAGCAGCTTATTGGGAGCGAATTCACCCCTCCACTTT. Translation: CASSLLGANSPLHF.

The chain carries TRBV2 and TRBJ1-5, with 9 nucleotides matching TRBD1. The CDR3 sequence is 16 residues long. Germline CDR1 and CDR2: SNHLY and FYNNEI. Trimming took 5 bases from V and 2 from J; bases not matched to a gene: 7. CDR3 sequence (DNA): TGTGCCAGCAGTCCGGGACAGGGCATGGGCAATCAGCCCCAGCATTTT. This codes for CASSPGQGMGNQPQHF.

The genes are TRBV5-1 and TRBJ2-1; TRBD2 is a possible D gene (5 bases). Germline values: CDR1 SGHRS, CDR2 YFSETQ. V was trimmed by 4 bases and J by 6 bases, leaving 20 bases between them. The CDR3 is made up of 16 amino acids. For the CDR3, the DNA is TGCGCCAGCAGCCTCGCGGACTTCTCTTCTCTCAATGAGCAGTTCTTC. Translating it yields CASSLADFSSLNEQFF.

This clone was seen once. The CDR3 region has the DNA TGTGCCAGCAGCTTAGTAGGGGAAGGTCAGCCCCAGCATTTT. As protein: CASSLVGEGQPQHF. The V and J genes are TRBV7-9 and TRBJ1-5; tentative D call: TRBD1 (5 bases). Germline CDR1 SEHNR, CDR2 FQNEAQ (reference sequence). This CDR3 has 14 residues. Trimming shortened V by 1 base and J by 6 bases, and 10 bases separated the two germline ends.

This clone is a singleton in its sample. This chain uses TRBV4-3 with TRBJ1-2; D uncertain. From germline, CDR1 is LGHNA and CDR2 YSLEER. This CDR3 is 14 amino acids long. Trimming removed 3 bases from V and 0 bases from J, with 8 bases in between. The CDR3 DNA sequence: TGCGCCAGCAGCCATGAGGCGACTAACTATGGCTACACCTTC. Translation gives CASSHEATNYGYTF.

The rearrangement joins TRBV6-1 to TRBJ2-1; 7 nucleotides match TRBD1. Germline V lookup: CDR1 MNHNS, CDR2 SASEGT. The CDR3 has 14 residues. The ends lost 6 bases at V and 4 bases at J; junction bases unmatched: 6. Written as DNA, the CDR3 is TGTGCCAGCAGCAAAGGACAGGTTTACAATGAGCAGTTCTTC. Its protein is CASSKGQVYNEQFF.